This T cell receptor (beta chain) was retrieved from a study of T cell responses to AZD1222 COVID-19 vaccine. The CDR3 sequence is 17 residues long. The ends were cut back, 4 bases at V and 6 bases at J, with 22 bases in the middle. Per germline, CDR1 MNHNS and CDR2 SASEGT. A remark on this clone: Its target is not known.

Second doses were pooled across both intervals (about 4 or about 12 weeks). Study findings and constraints: Targeting of unmutated variant regions was reportedly seen in nearly half of spike-specific TCRs. Spike-specific TCR breadth rose after two AZD1222 doses, and depth rose as well. Baseline testing showed seropositivity in only six AZD1222 recipients.

Here immunoSEQ multiplex PCR was the method, and the copy in TCRdb shows in-frame clones only, minus some. The sample holds about 140,000 clones, just over 90% seen once. Sequencing was performed on peripheral blood, taken 28 days after the second AZD1222 dose. The chain uses TRBV6-1 and TRBJ2-1; D remains ambiguous. The sequence came from an adult who received the AZD1222 COVID-19 vaccine. The CDR3 bases are TGTGCCAGCAGTGTACCGGCCGAGGAGACTCTTCTCAATGAGCAGTTCTTC. This translates into CASSVPAEETLLNEQFF.